The rows below give T cell receptor beta chains drawn from one sample of a study of T-cell reconstitution after alpha-beta-depleted transplantation in children. TCRdb reprocessed the PCR reads with MiXCR, giving one entry per CDR3 protein. The sample carries about 7,900 distinct CDR3 sequences, 25% to 30% recorded once. The starting material was peripheral blood, obtained 60 days after TCRalphabeta/CD19-depleted stem cell transplant. All receptors come from a boy younger than two who had a stem cell transplant for SCID, so the T cells may come from the graft donor. Each CDR3 is given with its conserved first and last residue. Fields, in order: J gene, V gene, clone size, D gene, CDR3 DNA, CDR3 protein. D genes are given only for firm matches. Only some rows state a clone size, as once, few, many or a class for expanded clones.

>TRBJ2-1|TRBV29-1|medium-sized|TRBD2
TGCAGCGTTTTTCGCGGGGGGTGGTGGTACAATGAGCAGTTCTTC
CSVFRGGWWYNEQFF
>TRBJ2-7|TRBV18|many|TRBD2
TGTGCCAGCTCACCGCTAGCGGCTCACGGCTACGAGCAGTACTTC
CASSPLAAHGYEQYF
>TRBJ1-1|TRBV5-1|few|TRBD1
TGCGCCAGCAGCCCCCGGACAGGGGTAAACACTGAAGCTTTCTTT
CASSPRTGVNTEAFF
>TRBJ2-3|TRBV5-1|medium-sized|TRBD1
TGCGCCAGCAGCGGGGGACAGGGGCCAGATACGCAGTATTTT
CASSGGQGPDTQYF
>TRBJ1-6|TRBV7-8|medium-sized|NA
TGTGCCAGCAGCTTCCGGGGCCTCAATTCACCCCTCCACTTT
CASSFRGLNSPLHF
>TRBJ1-2|TRBV12-3/TRBV12-4|medium-sized|NA
TGTGCCAGCAGTTTAGCGATCCAGGGTTTTGGCTACACCTTC
CASSLAIQGFGYTF
>TRBJ2-7|TRBV7-2|medium-sized|TRBD1
TGTGCCAGCAGCTGGACAGGGGGCCCCTACGAGCAGTACTTC
CASSWTGGPYEQYF
>TRBJ1-2|TRBV12-3/TRBV12-4|many|NA
TGTGCCAGCAGTTCACGGGGGATCCGCGGCTACACCTTC
CASSSRGIRGYTF
>TRBJ2-7|TRBV18|many|TRBD1
TGTGCCAGCTCCTCGGGACAGGGGGGACTTGGGAACTTC
CASSSGQGGLGNF
>TRBJ1-2|TRBV7-2|medium-sized|TRBD1
TGTGCCAGCAGCCCTCCCCGGACAGGGCGAGGCTACACCTTC
CASSPPRTGRGYTF
>TRBJ2-7|TRBV20-1|medium-sized|TRBD1
TGCAGTGCTAGAAAGTATAAGACAGGGCTAGGCGAGCAGTACTTC
CSARKYKTGLGEQYF
>TRBJ1-1|TRBV12-3/TRBV12-4|few|NA
TGTGCCAGCAGTAGGGGAGCAGATCGAGAAGCTTTCTTT
CASSRGADREAFF
>TRBJ2-2|TRBV10-3|medium-sized|TRBD1
TGTGCCATCAGTGAGTCAGCGTACTTCGGGACAGGGATTAGCGGGGAGCTGTTTTTT
CAISESAYFGTGISGELFF
>TRBJ2-1|TRBV2|NA|NA
TGTGCCAGCGAAGAGAATGAGCAGTTCTTC
CASEENEQFF
>TRBJ2-2|TRBV4-1|NA|NA
TGCGCCAGCAGCCTCAAAGGGAACACCGGGGAGCTGTTTTTT
CASSLKGNTGELFF
>TRBJ2-5|TRBV20-1|medium-sized|NA
TGCAGTCCCCGCCCGCTAGAGGGGCTCCTCGGAGAGACCCAGTACTTC
CSPRPLEGLLGETQYF
>TRBJ2-2|TRBV12-3/TRBV12-4|large|NA
TGTGCCAGCAGTTTTATGGGTAGCGGGGAGCTGTTTTTT
CASSFMGSGELFF
>TRBJ1-2|TRBV18|NA|TRBD1
TGTGCCAGCTCCCCAAGACAGGGGAGGAGATCCGCGAGGGACACCTTC
CASSPRQGRRSARDTF
>TRBJ2-1|TRBV6-4|NA|TRBD2
TGTGCCAGCAGTGACCCTCAACTAGCGGGGAGGAGGAGCGATGAGCAGTTCTTC
CASSDPQLAGRRSDEQFF
>TRBJ2-7|TRBV6-2/TRBV6-3|NA|TRBD2
TGTGCCAGCAGTAAGACTAGCGGGAGCTCCTACGAGCAGTACTTC
CASSKTSGSSYEQYF
>TRBJ1-1|TRBV20-1|many|TRBD1
TGCAGTGCTAGAAGGACAGGGGGCTCTGAAGCTTTCTTT
CSARRTGGSEAFF
>TRBJ1-2|TRBV18|many|NA
TGTGCCAGCTCACCCGGTTATGGCTACACCTTC
CASSPGYGYTF
>TRBJ1-5|TRBV5-8|medium-sized|NA
TGTGCCAGCAGCTTGGGTGGACAGAACAATCAGCCCCAGCATTTT
CASSLGGQNNQPQHF
>TRBJ2-4|TRBV6-4|NA|TRBD2
TGTGCCAGCAGTGACGGGGTCCCACCGGGGGGTTCCAAAAACATTCAGTACTTC
CASSDGVPPGGSKNIQYF
>TRBJ2-1|TRBV12-5|NA|TRBD2
TGTGCTAGTGGGGTAGCGGGAGGGCCCTACAATGAGCAGTTCTTC
CASGVAGGPYNEQFF
>TRBJ1-1|TRBV4-1|medium-sized|NA
TGCGCCAGCAGTGGATGGGGGGCGGATACTGAAGCTTTCTTT
CASSGWGADTEAFF
>TRBJ1-2|TRBV18|medium-sized|NA
TGTGCCAGCTCACCCGGCAGCTATGGCTACACCTTC
CASSPGSYGYTF
>TRBJ1-1|TRBV12-5|medium-sized|TRBD1
TGTGCTAGTGGTTTGGCGACAGGGGAAGGGAACACTGAAGCTTTCTTT
CASGLATGEGNTEAFF
>TRBJ2-6|TRBV4-1|NA|TRBD1
TGCGCCAGCAGCCCCAACAGGGGACAGGGGGTGAATGGGGCCAACGTCCTGACTTTC
CASSPNRGQGVNGANVLTF
>TRBJ2-3|TRBV6-1|NA|NA
TGTGCCAGCAGCCCTTGGGACTTCACAGATACGCAGTATTTT
CASSPWDFTDTQYF
>TRBJ2-1|TRBV5-1|few|NA
TGCGCCAGCAGCTTGGTGGCAGGGAGCCACAATGAGCAGTTCTTC
CASSLVAGSHNEQFF
>TRBJ2-1|TRBV2|NA|TRBD1
TGTGCCAGCAGTGAACGGGCAGGGGGCAATGAGCAGTTCTTC
CASSERAGGNEQFF
>TRBJ1-5|TRBV2|medium-sized|NA
TGTGCCAGCAGCTTTTTCCGCAGGGATCAGCCCCAGCATTTT
CASSFFRRDQPQHF
>TRBJ2-5|TRBV9|medium-sized|NA
TGTGCCAGCAGCGTAGAGGGGTACCAAGAGACCCAGTACTTC
CASSVEGYQETQYF
>TRBJ2-7|TRBV3-1|NA|NA
TGTGCCAGCAGCCGCGGGACAGTCTACGAGCAGTACTTC
CASSRGTVYEQYF
>TRBJ1-5|TRBV10-3|medium-sized|NA
TGTGCCATCAGTGACCCGTCAGGGGCCCGCGATCAGCCCCAGCATTTT
CAISDPSGARDQPQHF
>TRBJ2-7|TRBV27|medium-sized|NA
TGTGCCAGCAGTTTATGGTTGGGCCGGGAGCAGTACTTC
CASSLWLGREQYF
>TRBJ1-6|TRBV19|NA|TRBD1
TGTGCCAGTAGTTCGGACAGGGGTGGTTCACCCCTCCACTTT
CASSSDRGGSPLHF
>TRBJ2-2|TRBV20-1|NA|NA
TGCAGTGCTAGAGCAGCGAGCCCGAACACCGGGGAGCTGTTTTTT
CSARAASPNTGELFF
>TRBJ2-5|TRBV5-6|medium-sized|NA
TGTGCCAGCAGCTTGGCCACGCGGGTGGAGACCCAGTACTTC
CASSLATRVETQYF
>TRBJ2-5|TRBV7-3|medium-sized|TRBD2
TGTGCCAGCAGCTTAGGACTAGCGGGGGGCCAAGAGACCCAGTACTTC
CASSLGLAGGQETQYF
>TRBJ1-1|TRBV20-1|medium-sized|TRBD1
TGCAGTGCTAGGCGACAGGGGGCGCACACTGAAGCTTTCTTT
CSARRQGAHTEAFF
>TRBJ2-5|TRBV5-1|medium-sized|TRBD1
TGCGCCAGCAGCTTAGGTCGGACAGGATACCAAGAGACCCAGTACTTC
CASSLGRTGYQETQYF
>TRBJ2-3|TRBV2|NA|NA
TGTGCCAGAATCAGAGGAGATACGCAGTATTTT
CARIRGDTQYF
>TRBJ1-2|TRBV3-1|NA|NA
TGTGCCAGCAGGGGGGCGGCCTATGGCTACACCTTC
CASRGAAYGYTF
>TRBJ2-1|TRBV18|medium-sized|NA
TGTGCCAGCTCACCTGACGACAGGCCCACCAGAGATGAGCAGTTCTTC
CASSPDDRPTRDEQFF
>TRBJ1-2|TRBV5-6|medium-sized|NA
TGTGCCAGCAGCTTGACAAGCCATGGCTACACCTTC
CASSLTSHGYTF
>TRBJ2-7|TRBV24-1|medium-sized|NA
TGTGCCACCACTTGGATCCTTTACGAGCAGTACTTC
CATTWILYEQYF
>TRBJ1-2|TRBV6-5|medium-sized|NA
TGTGCCAGCAGTTACGCACAACAGACATCCTATGGCTACACCTTC
CASSYAQQTSYGYTF
>TRBJ1-6|TRBV7-9|medium-sized|NA
TGTGCCAGCAGATTTTTGGGGAGCTCCTATAATTCACCCCTCCACTTT
CASRFLGSSYNSPLHF
>TRBJ2-5|TRBV29-1|few|NA
TGCAGCGCCCGAACGGGGGAGACCCAGTACTTC
CSARTGETQYF
>TRBJ1-1|TRBV10-3|medium-sized|NA
TGTGCCATCAGTGAGATTTGGGGAGATAACACTGAAGCTTTCTTT
CAISEIWGDNTEAFF
>TRBJ2-6|TRBV28|NA|NA
TGTGCCAGCAGCTCATCAAGAGTATCTGGGGCCAACGTCCTGACTTTC
CASSSSRVSGANVLTF
>TRBJ1-1|TRBV6-5|NA|NA
TGTGCCAGCAGTTCGGTCCTGAACACTGAAGCTTTCTTT
CASSSVLNTEAFF
>TRBJ1-2|TRBV9|medium-sized|NA
TGTGCCAGCAGCGTAGATTCCCTGGTGGGAGGCGGCTACACCTTC
CASSVDSLVGGGYTF
>TRBJ2-1|TRBV18|many|TRBD1
TGTGCCAGCTCACCACCGTGGGAGGACAGGGGACTTCTGAGCTCCTACAATGAGCAGTTCTTC
CASSPPWEDRGLLSSYNEQFF
>TRBJ2-2|TRBV11-2|medium-sized|NA
TGTGCCAGCAGTCACCACCCTGGACGGGCCACCGGGGAGCTGTTTTTT
CASSHHPGRATGELFF
>TRBJ1-1|TRBV5-1|medium-sized|NA
TGCGCCAGCAGCTTGGGAGTGGGTATGAACACTGAAGCTTTCTTT
CASSLGVGMNTEAFF
>TRBJ2-3|TRBV7-2|medium-sized|NA
TGTGCCAGCAGCTTAAGACATTTAGTGTTGACAGATACGCAGTATTTT
CASSLRHLVLTDTQYF